These 20 T cell receptor beta chains were all obtained from the same sample, sequenced in a study of T cell clones after liver transplantation. Clones were sequenced by immunoSEQ multiplex PCR, and TCRdb holds only the in-frame ones, with some missing. Found here are roughly 70,000 clones, about four fifths of them singletons; the top ten hold around 0.66%. Sequenced material: CD4+ T cells from blood, taken before liver transplant. These receptors were taken from a human donor who received a liver transplant.

CDR3 sequence (DNA): TGTGCCAGCAGCTTCCCGGGACTAGCGGGAGGGCCGGGTGAGCAGTACTTC. This translates into CASSFPGLAGGPGEQYF. The rearrangement uses TRBV11-2 and TRBJ2-7; 16 nucleotides align to TRBD2. The CDR3 spans 17 residues. Germline CDR1 reads SGHAT; CDR2 reads FQNNGV. The junction had 9 bases not matched to a gene; V was cut back by 3 bases and J by 7 bases.

The V and J genes are TRBV9 and TRBJ2-1; D perhaps matches TRBD2 (6 bases). The germline V gene has CDR1 SGDLS and CDR2 YYNGEE. Trimming shortened V by 0 bases and J by 16 bases, and 17 bases separated the two germline ends. CDR3 length equals 13 residues. This chain's CDR3 is CASSVEGRRGIFF. For the CDR3, the DNA is TGTGCCAGCAGCGTAGAAGGCAGGAGGGGTATCTTCTTC.

The gene calls are TRBV28 and TRBJ2-1, with D perhaps assigned TRBD1 or TRBD2 (5 bases each). The CDR3 loop spans 15 amino acids. Trimming removed 6 bases from V and 12 bases from J, with 24 bases in between. The germline CDR1 and CDR2 sequences are MDHEN and SYDVKM. The CDR3 reads CASSPPGPTLARQFF. CDR3 DNA sequence: TGTGCCAGCAGCCCACCGGGACCCACCTTAGCTCGGCAGTTCTTC.

This clone was seen a single time. The chain is built from TRBV18 and TRBJ1-2, with D uncertain. Trimming pared 6 bases from V and 3 bases from J, leaving 17 bases between. Germline CDR1 is KGHSH and CDR2 is LQKENI. This CDR3 comprises 15 residues. DNA for the CDR3: TGTGCCAGCTCTCAGGTGAGCGGCCTGGACTATGGCTACACCTTC. It translates to CASSQVSGLDYGYTF. Full variable domain (outside the CDR3, taken from reference TRBV18 and TRBJ1-2): NAGVMQNPRHLVRRRGQEARLRCSPMKGHSHVYWYRQLPEEGLKFMVYLQKENIIDESGMPKERFSAEFPKEGPSILRIQQVVRGDSAAYFCASSQVSGLDYGYTFGSGTRLTVV.

This chain links TRBV5-1 with TRBJ1-2, with 8 bases aligning to TRBD1. The V segment lost 1 base and the J segment 5 bases; nucleotides outside the gene matches: 4. The CDR3 length is 14 residues. The V gene's germline CDR1 is SGHRS and CDR2 YFSETQ. The CDR3 sequence: CASSLWTGRYGYTF. The CDR3 nucleotides read TGCGCCAGCAGCTTGTGGACAGGGCGTTATGGCTACACCTTC.

The genes are TRBV27 and TRBJ1-5, with D possibly being TRBD1 (5 bases). The ends were cut back, 5 bases at V and 5 bases at J, with 13 bases in the middle. This CDR3 has 14 residues. Germline assignment: CDR1 MNHEY and CDR2 SMNVEV (reference sequence). CDR3: CASSRGGSHQPQHF. The DNA for the CDR3 is TGTGCCAGCAGTCGTGGGGGGTCCCATCAGCCCCAGCATTTT.

By frequency in the sample, this clone is medium-sized (0.01 to 0.1%). The J gene is TRBJ2-7, the V gene TRBV11-2, with D tentatively TRBD2 (5 bases). V lost 5 bases to trimming and J lost 4 bases, with 6 bases between them. The CDR3 has 11 residues. The germline gives CDR1 SGHAT, CDR2 FQNNGV. CDR3 sequence (DNA): TGTGCCAGCAGCCGGGGATACGAGCAGTACTTC. It specifies CASSRGYEQYF.

Concerning this clone itself: The sample contains more than one DNA sequence encoding this CDR3. The CDR3 bases are TGTGCCAGCAGCGGATACAGGGGGCGCGAAGAGACCCAGTACTTC. It codes for CASSGYRGREETQYF. The chain employs TRBV9 and TRBJ2-5; 9 bases are shared with TRBD1. Germline V lookup: CDR1 SGDLS, CDR2 YYNGEE. The V gene end was trimmed by 3 bases and the J gene end by 3 bases; junction bases not matched to a gene: 6. The CDR3 totals 15 residues.

The chain uses TRBV7-8 and TRBJ2-1, with unresolved D. This CDR3 region has 14 residues. The ends were cut back, 5 bases at V and 7 bases at J, with 15 bases in the middle. CDR1 is SGHVS and CDR2 is FQNEAQ in the germline V gene. The CDR3 nucleotides are TGTGCCAGCAGCCCGGAGAGAGTAAGGAATGAGCAGTTCTTC. Translated: CASSPERVRNEQFF.

The count of this clone is one. V usage is TRBV29-1 and J usage is TRBJ2-7; D remains ambiguous. This CDR3 has 14 amino acids. V lost 7 bases to trimming and J lost 2 bases, with 18 bases between them. CDR1 is SQVTM, CDR2 ANQGSEA, per germline. CDR3 bases: TGCAGCGCTCGACCGCCCGGGCCAACCTACGAGCAGTACTTC. It codes for CSARPPGPTYEQYF.

The genes are TRBV7-3 and TRBJ1-1, with D possibly TRBD1 on 5 matching bases. V dropped 0 bases and J dropped 11 bases, with 13 bases sitting between them. The length of the CDR3 is 13 residues. In germline, CDR1 is SGHTA, CDR2 FQGTGA. The CDR3 coding sequence is TGTGCCAGCAGCTTAACGGGAGGGACGGGGGCTTTCTTT. Its translation: CASSLTGGTGAFF.

The J gene is TRBJ1-5, the V gene TRBV19; D uncertain. Germline V lookup: CDR1 LNHDA, CDR2 SQIVND (reference sequence). The CDR3 runs 13 residues. The V gene lost 10 bases and the J gene lost 4 bases, with 14 bases spanning the gap. The CDR3 coding sequence is TGTGCCACCTCTGTAGGGAGGAATCAGCCCCAGCATTTT. Translating gives CATSVGRNQPQHF.

The V call is TRBV7-2, the J call TRBJ2-1; 10 nucleotides line up with TRBD2. Germline V lookup: CDR1 SGHTA, CDR2 FQGNSA. V lost 3 bases and J lost 8; bases outside the gene matches: 10. The CDR3 covers 16 residues. The CDR3 coding sequence is TGTGCCAGCAGCTTTCAAGCGGGAGGGCCCCGCGATGAGCAGTTCTTC. Translation: CASSFQAGGPRDEQFF.

V gene TRBV19 combines with J gene TRBJ2-6; 7 bases are shared with TRBD1. CDR1 LNHDA and CDR2 SQIVND come from the germline V gene (reference sequence). This CDR3 spans 15 amino acids. After removal of 6 bases from V and 2 bases from J, the junction contained 4 bases not matched to a gene. The CDR3: CASRTGSAGANVLTF. The CDR3 nucleotides read TGTGCCAGTAGGACAGGGTCGGCTGGGGCCAACGTCCTGACTTTC.

V gene TRBV30 combines with J gene TRBJ1-5; D uncertain. Per the germline V gene, CDR1 is GTSNPN and CDR2 is SVGIG (reference sequence). The CDR3 consists of 15 residues. Trimming pared 0 bases from V and 3 bases from J, leaving 12 bases between. The CDR3 coding sequence is TGTGCCTGGAGTGTTGGAGAGTTGCCCAATCAGCCCCAGCATTTT. This translates into CAWSVGELPNQPQHF.

The V call is TRBV7-2, the J call TRBJ1-2; a possible D gene is TRBD1 (5 bases). Per the germline V gene, CDR1 is SGHTA and CDR2 is FQGNSA. The CDR3 runs to 14 residues. Deletions cut 4 bases from V and 5 bases from J, with 14 bases between. DNA for the CDR3: TGTGCCAGCAGCTCTCACAGGAGGCGGTATGGCTACACCTTC. Amino acid sequence: CASSSHRRRYGYTF. The whole variable domain, remainder taken from reference TRBV7-2 and TRBJ1-2, is GAGVSQSPSNKVTEKGKDVELRCDPISGHTALYWYRQSLGQGLEFLIYFQGNSAPDKSGLPSDRFSAERTGGSVSTLTIQRTQQEDSAVYLCASSSHRRRYGYTFGSGTRLTVV.

The chain couples TRBV25-1 to TRBJ1-3; no reliable D call. CDR3 length: 11 residues. Germline lookup yields CDR1 MGHDK and CDR2 SYGVNS. Trimming left V 4 bases short and J 7 bases short, with 5 bases between. CDR3 region: CASSVWNTIYF. Written as DNA, the CDR3 is TGTGCCAGCAGTGTGTGGAACACCATATATTTT.

This chain connects TRBV18 to TRBJ2-5; D possibly corresponds to TRBD1 (5 bases). Trimming removed 1 base from V and 2 bases from J, with 14 bases in between. Germline CDR1 and CDR2: KGHSH and LQKENI. This CDR3 contains 16 residues. This CDR3 reads CASSPLAGNSQETQYF. CDR3 nucleotides: TGTGCCAGCTCACCACTGGCAGGGAACTCTCAAGAGACCCAGTACTTC. The full variable domain, with the rest looked up from reference TRBV18 and TRBJ2-5, is NAGVMQNPRHLVRRRGQEARLRCSPMKGHSHVYWYRQLPEEGLKFMVYLQKENIIDESGMPKERFSAEFPKEGPSILRIQQVVRGDSAAYFCASSPLAGNSQETQYFGPGTRLLVL.

The chain is built from TRBV5-1 and TRBJ2-2; 13 bases fit TRBD2. V shed 4 bases and J 4 bases; nucleotides not matched to a gene: 7. The CDR3 is 17 residues long. Germline values: CDR1 SGHRS, CDR2 YFSETQ. The CDR3 here is CASSEPGTSGITGELFF. Written as DNA, the CDR3 is TGCGCCAGCAGCGAACCCGGGACTAGCGGGATCACCGGGGAGCTGTTTTTT.

CDR3 amino acids: CASSPRLGGSSGANVLTF. CDR3 bases: TGTGCCAGCAGCCCCCGTCTGGGGGGGTCCTCTGGGGCCAACGTCCTGACTTTC. V gene TRBV9 combines with J gene TRBJ2-6, with 7 bases fitting TRBD2. After removal of 4 bases from V and 0 bases from J, the junction contained 10 bases not matched to a gene. Germline V gene data show CDR1 as SGDLS and CDR2 as YYNGEE. This CDR3 comprises 18 residues.